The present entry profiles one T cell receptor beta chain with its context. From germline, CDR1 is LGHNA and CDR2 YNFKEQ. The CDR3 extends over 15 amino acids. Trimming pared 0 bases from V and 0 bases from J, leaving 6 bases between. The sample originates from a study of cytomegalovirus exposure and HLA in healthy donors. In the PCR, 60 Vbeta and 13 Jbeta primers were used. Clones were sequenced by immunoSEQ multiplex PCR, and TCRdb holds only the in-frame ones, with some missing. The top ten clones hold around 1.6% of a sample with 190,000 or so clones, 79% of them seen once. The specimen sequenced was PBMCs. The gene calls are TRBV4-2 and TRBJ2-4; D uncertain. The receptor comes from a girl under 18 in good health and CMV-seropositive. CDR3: CASSQELLAKNIQYF. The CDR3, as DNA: TGTGCCAGCAGCCAAGAGTTACTAGCCAAAAACATTCAGTACTTC.